This is a list of T cell receptor beta chains from one sample in a study of blood T cells in healthy people across ages. TCRdb itself ran the 5' RACE reads through MiXCR, one entry per CDR3 protein. This table holds 1.5 million to 2 million distinct CDR3 sequences, about 50% found once. The material sequenced was blood. These receptors came from a woman between 35 and 50 years old in good health. Both conserved end residues are part of each CDR3. A D gene is named only where the DNA matches it firmly. Where a row states a size, it is once, few, many or the class of an expanded clone; other rows omit it.

v_call: TRBV6-2/TRBV6-3
clone_size: .
d_call: TRBD1
j_call: TRBJ1-2
cdr3_length: 15
cdr3_nt: TGTGCCAGCAGTTCCCCCACAGGGGATAACTATGGCTACACCTTC
cdr3_aa: CASSSPTGDNYGYTF

v_call: TRBV7-2
clone_size: .
d_call: TRBD1
j_call: TRBJ2-1
cdr3_length: 16
cdr3_nt: TGTGCCAGCAGCTTATCCCCCGGACAGGGGTTGAATGAGCAGTTCTTC
cdr3_aa: CASSLSPGQGLNEQFF

v_call: TRBV7-2
clone_size: few
d_call: .
j_call: TRBJ2-6
cdr3_length: 19
cdr3_nt: TGTGCCAGCAGCCGCCGCCCAGGGGCGATACTCTCTGGGGCCAACGTCCTGACTTTC
cdr3_aa: CASSRRPGAILSGANVLTF

v_call: TRBV4-3
clone_size: .
d_call: TRBD1
j_call: TRBJ1-2
cdr3_length: 15
cdr3_nt: TGCGCCAGCAGCCGCGACAGGGGGTCGAGCTATGGCTACACCTTC
cdr3_aa: CASSRDRGSSYGYTF

v_call: TRBV19
clone_size: few
d_call: .
j_call: TRBJ2-7
cdr3_length: 16
cdr3_nt: TGTGCCAGTAGTCCCGAGAGGGGACCAGTATCCTACGAGCAGTACTTC
cdr3_aa: CASSPERGPVSYEQYF

v_call: TRBV7-2
clone_size: .
d_call: .
j_call: TRBJ2-4
cdr3_length: 16
cdr3_nt: TGTGCCAGCAGCTTAGAGACAGCCCTAGCCAAAAACATTCAGTACTTC
cdr3_aa: CASSLETALAKNIQYF

v_call: TRBV6-5
clone_size: few
d_call: TRBD1
j_call: TRBJ2-5
cdr3_length: 16
cdr3_nt: TGTGCCAGCAGACTCGCCCGACAGGGAGTTTTCGAGACCCAGTACTTC
cdr3_aa: CASRLARQGVFETQYF

v_call: TRBV20-1
clone_size: few
d_call: .
j_call: TRBJ2-6
cdr3_length: 15
cdr3_nt: TGCAGTGCTAGCCGAGGGGGGTCTGGGGCCAACGTCCTGACTTTC
cdr3_aa: CSASRGGSGANVLTF

v_call: TRBV27
clone_size: .
d_call: TRBD1
j_call: TRBJ2-1
cdr3_length: 15
cdr3_nt: TGTGCCAGCAGGCCCCTCACAGGGGATAAGGACGAGCAGTTCTTC
cdr3_aa: CASRPLTGDKDEQFF

v_call: TRBV4-2
clone_size: few
d_call: .
j_call: TRBJ2-7
cdr3_length: 15
cdr3_nt: TGTGCCAGCAGCCTTGCGGGACAATTTTTCGGCGAGCAGTACTTC
cdr3_aa: CASSLAGQFFGEQYF

v_call: TRBV20-1
clone_size: .
d_call: TRBD1
j_call: TRBJ2-7
cdr3_length: 13
cdr3_nt: TGCAGTGCTAGCCGGGACAGACGATACGAGCAGTACTTC
cdr3_aa: CSASRDRRYEQYF

v_call: TRBV7-9
clone_size: .
d_call: TRBD1
j_call: TRBJ1-1
cdr3_length: 13
cdr3_nt: TGTGCCAGCAGCTCCGGGACAGTCGAAGAAGCTTTCTTT
cdr3_aa: CASSSGTVEEAFF

v_call: TRBV5-4
clone_size: .
d_call: .
j_call: TRBJ1-2
cdr3_length: 16
cdr3_nt: TGTGCCAGCAGCTTGGACCTGACAGGAACTAACTATGGCTACACCTTC
cdr3_aa: CASSLDLTGTNYGYTF

v_call: TRBV15
clone_size: .
d_call: .
j_call: TRBJ1-6
cdr3_length: 14
cdr3_nt: TGTGCCACCAGCTCGAGACGGGACACTTCACCCCTCCACTTT
cdr3_aa: CATSSRRDTSPLHF

v_call: TRBV3-1
clone_size: few
d_call: TRBD2
j_call: TRBJ2-5
cdr3_length: 16
cdr3_nt: TGTGCCAGCAGCCAAGGCGCGGGAGGAGGGACCGAGACCCAGTACTTC
cdr3_aa: CASSQGAGGGTETQYF

v_call: TRBV6-2/TRBV6-3
clone_size: .
d_call: .
j_call: TRBJ2-7
cdr3_length: 14
cdr3_nt: TGTGCCAGCAGCTACCCCGGGACCTCCTACGAGCAGTACTTC
cdr3_aa: CASSYPGTSYEQYF

v_call: TRBV2
clone_size: .
d_call: .
j_call: TRBJ2-5
cdr3_length: 13
cdr3_nt: TGTGCCATCCTGAGGGGGCGGGGAGAGACCCAGTACTTC
cdr3_aa: CAILRGRGETQYF

v_call: TRBV7-2
clone_size: .
d_call: .
j_call: TRBJ2-4
cdr3_length: 16
cdr3_nt: TGTGCCAGCAGCTTAGCCTACGATCTAGCCAAAAACATTCAGTACTTC
cdr3_aa: CASSLAYDLAKNIQYF

v_call: TRBV6-5
clone_size: .
d_call: .
j_call: TRBJ2-3
cdr3_length: 15
cdr3_nt: TGTGCCAGCAGTTACTCGCAGGGGCGCACAGATACGCAGTATTTT
cdr3_aa: CASSYSQGRTDTQYF

v_call: TRBV12-3/TRBV12-4
clone_size: .
d_call: .
j_call: TRBJ2-1
cdr3_length: 15
cdr3_nt: TGTGCCAGCAGCCCCCAAGGTGGGCTGGTGCATGAGCAGTTCTTC
cdr3_aa: CASSPQGGLVHEQFF

v_call: TRBV20-1
clone_size: few
d_call: .
j_call: TRBJ2-3
cdr3_length: 12
cdr3_nt: TGCAGTGCTAGTCCCGCAGGAGATACGCAGTATTTT
cdr3_aa: CSASPAGDTQYF

v_call: TRBV5-5
clone_size: .
d_call: TRBD1
j_call: TRBJ1-6
cdr3_length: 16
cdr3_nt: TGTGCCAGCAGCTTAGGGGACAGAGCAAATAATTCACCCCTCCACTTT
cdr3_aa: CASSLGDRANNSPLHF

v_call: TRBV15
clone_size: few
d_call: .
j_call: TRBJ1-5
cdr3_length: 16
cdr3_nt: TGTGCCACCAGCAGAGATGGGGGGGAGAGCAATCAGCCCCAGCATTTT
cdr3_aa: CATSRDGGESNQPQHF

v_call: TRBV28
clone_size: few
d_call: TRBD1
j_call: TRBJ2-5
cdr3_length: 15
cdr3_nt: TGTGCCAGCAGTTTATCGACAGGGGCGACGGAGACCCAGTACTTC
cdr3_aa: CASSLSTGATETQYF

v_call: TRBV25-1
clone_size: few
d_call: TRBD1
j_call: TRBJ1-2
cdr3_length: 15
cdr3_nt: TGTGCCAGCAGTGGCGGACAGGCAGAGAACTATGGCTACACCTTC
cdr3_aa: CASSGGQAENYGYTF

v_call: TRBV20-1
clone_size: .
d_call: .
j_call: TRBJ2-7
cdr3_length: 15
cdr3_nt: TGCAGTGCTAGAGATAACGACCCGCCCAAAGGAGCCCAGTACTTC
cdr3_aa: CSARDNDPPKGAQYF

v_call: TRBV20-1
clone_size: few
d_call: TRBD1
j_call: TRBJ2-7
cdr3_length: 14
cdr3_nt: TGCAGTGCTAGGTACCGACAGGGGGGATACGAGCAGTACTTC
cdr3_aa: CSARYRQGGYEQYF

v_call: TRBV6-5
clone_size: .
d_call: .
j_call: TRBJ2-7
cdr3_length: 14
cdr3_nt: TGTGCCAGCAGAAAGGGTAGCTCCTACAATGAGCAGTACTTC
cdr3_aa: CASRKGSSYNEQYF

v_call: TRBV28
clone_size: .
d_call: TRBD2
j_call: TRBJ2-1
cdr3_length: 16
cdr3_nt: TGTGCCAGCAGGCAGATGGGGGGGATCTCCTACAATGAGCAGTTCTTC
cdr3_aa: CASRQMGGISYNEQFF

v_call: TRBV5-4
clone_size: .
d_call: .
j_call: TRBJ2-7
cdr3_length: 14
cdr3_nt: TGTGCCAGCAGCTTGGATCGCCAGCCCTACGAGCAGTACTTC
cdr3_aa: CASSLDRQPYEQYF

v_call: TRBV20-1
clone_size: .
d_call: .
j_call: TRBJ1-2
cdr3_length: 14
cdr3_nt: TGCAGTGCCCGAGGGGGAGGGATAAGGGATGGCTACACCTTC
cdr3_aa: CSARGGGIRDGYTF

v_call: TRBV20-1
clone_size: once
d_call: .
j_call: TRBJ2-5
cdr3_length: 12
cdr3_nt: TGCAGTGCCTTGGCCGACGTAGAGACCCAGTACTTC
cdr3_aa: CSALADVETQYF

v_call: TRBV3-1
clone_size: .
d_call: .
j_call: TRBJ2-4
cdr3_length: 15
cdr3_nt: TGTGCCAGCAGCGCATTTCGGGCTAGCCGAGACATTCAGTACTTC
cdr3_aa: CASSAFRASRDIQYF

v_call: TRBV19
clone_size: .
d_call: .
j_call: TRBJ2-3
cdr3_length: 12
cdr3_nt: TGTGCCAGTACTAGCGTAGCCAACACGCAGTATTTT
cdr3_aa: CASTSVANTQYF

v_call: TRBV20-1
clone_size: many
d_call: .
j_call: TRBJ2-5
cdr3_length: 15
cdr3_nt: TGCAGTGCTCAGCCGCCGAGGGAACGAGGAGAGACCCAGTACTTC
cdr3_aa: CSAQPPRERGETQYF

v_call: TRBV20-1
clone_size: .
d_call: .
j_call: TRBJ1-6
cdr3_length: 14
cdr3_nt: TGCAGTGCTAGAGATCCCGGGTCCAGTTCACCCCTCCACTTT
cdr3_aa: CSARDPGSSSPLHF

v_call: TRBV12-3/TRBV12-4
clone_size: .
d_call: .
j_call: TRBJ1-4
cdr3_length: 18
cdr3_nt: TGTGCCAGCAGTCGCCGGATTACCCGACAGCTAGAAAATGAAAAACTGTTTTTT
cdr3_aa: CASSRRITRQLENEKLFF

v_call: TRBV20-1
clone_size: .
d_call: TRBD1
j_call: TRBJ2-5
cdr3_length: 15
cdr3_nt: TGCAGTGCAAAGCGCCCGACAGGGGGCCAAGAGACCCAGTACTTC
cdr3_aa: CSAKRPTGGQETQYF

v_call: TRBV27
clone_size: few
d_call: .
j_call: TRBJ2-7
cdr3_length: 17
cdr3_nt: TGTGCCAGCAGTTACTCCACACTTTCCTATCGGATGGGAGAGCAGTACTTC
cdr3_aa: CASSYSTLSYRMGEQYF

v_call: TRBV6-5
clone_size: .
d_call: .
j_call: TRBJ1-3
cdr3_length: 15
cdr3_nt: TGTGCCAGCGGGCCGGGGAGAGGCTCTGGAAACACCATATATTTT
cdr3_aa: CASGPGRGSGNTIYF

v_call: TRBV13
clone_size: .
d_call: .
j_call: TRBJ2-7
cdr3_length: 14
cdr3_nt: TGTGCCAGCAGTATGAGTCGGATTTCCTACGAGCAGTACTTC
cdr3_aa: CASSMSRISYEQYF